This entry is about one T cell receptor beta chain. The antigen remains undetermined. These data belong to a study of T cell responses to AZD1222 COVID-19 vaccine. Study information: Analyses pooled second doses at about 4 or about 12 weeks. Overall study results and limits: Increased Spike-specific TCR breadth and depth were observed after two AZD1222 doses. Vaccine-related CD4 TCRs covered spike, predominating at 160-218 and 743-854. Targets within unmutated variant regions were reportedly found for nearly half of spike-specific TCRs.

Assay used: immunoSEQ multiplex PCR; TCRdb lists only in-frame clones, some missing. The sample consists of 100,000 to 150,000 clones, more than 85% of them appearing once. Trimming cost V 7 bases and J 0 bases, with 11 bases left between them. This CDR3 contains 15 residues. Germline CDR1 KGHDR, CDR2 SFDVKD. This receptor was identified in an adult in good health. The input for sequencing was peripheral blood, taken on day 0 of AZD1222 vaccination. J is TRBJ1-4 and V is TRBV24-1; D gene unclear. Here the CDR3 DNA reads TGTGCCACCAGCGATCGAGGGACAACTAATGAAAAACTGTTTTTT. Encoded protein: CATSDRGTTNEKLFF.